This T cell receptor beta chain was recovered during a study of CD8+CD57+ T cells in acquired aplastic anemia. Study-wide context: Isolated CD4+ and CD8+ cells, once sorted, yielded DNA averaging about 3.2 ug. Broader study findings: Around 29 CD8+ CDR3 sequences were shared between patients and controls.

This CDR3 contains 17 residues. Per the germline V gene, CDR1 is LNHNV and CDR2 is YYDKDF (reference sequence). V gave up 4 bases and J gave up 2 bases; unmatched junction bases: 11. TCR beta VDJ and CDR3 profiles were obtained from a genomic DNA template. TCRdb reprocessed the reads via MiXCR and lists one record per CDR3 protein. The sample consists of about 40,000 distinct CDR3 sequences, roughly two thirds of them appearing once. The sequenced patients had an expansion of CD8+CD57+ cells seen by flow cytometry. As to this clonotype: The target antigen is unknown.

This TCR came from a human donor with aplastic anemia. Sequencing was done on a sample of sorted CD4+, CD8+, or CD8+CD57+ T cells (not recorded which) from PBMCs. The rearrangement joins TRBV15 to TRBJ1-2; 9 bases fit TRBD1. The CDR3: CATSKGGQGARNYGYTF. The CDR3, as DNA: TGTGCCACCAGCAAAGGGGGACAGGGCGCAAGGAACTATGGCTACACCTTC.